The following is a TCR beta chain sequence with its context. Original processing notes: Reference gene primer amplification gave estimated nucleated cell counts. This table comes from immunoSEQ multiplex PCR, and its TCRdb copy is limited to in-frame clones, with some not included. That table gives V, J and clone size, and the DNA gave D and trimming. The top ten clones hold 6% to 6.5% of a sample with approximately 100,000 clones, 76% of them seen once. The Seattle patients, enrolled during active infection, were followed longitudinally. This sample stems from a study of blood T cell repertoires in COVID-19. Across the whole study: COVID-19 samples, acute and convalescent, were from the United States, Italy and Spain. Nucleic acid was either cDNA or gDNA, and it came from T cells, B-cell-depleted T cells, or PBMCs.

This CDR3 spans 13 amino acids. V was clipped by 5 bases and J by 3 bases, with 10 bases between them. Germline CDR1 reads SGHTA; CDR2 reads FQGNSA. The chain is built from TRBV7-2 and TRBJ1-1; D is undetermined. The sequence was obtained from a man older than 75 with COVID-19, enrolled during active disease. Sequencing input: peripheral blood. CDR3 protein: CASSPEVDTEAFF. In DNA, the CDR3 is TGTGCCAGCAGCCCCGAGGTGGACACTGAAGCTTTCTTT.